This is a list of T cell receptor beta chains from one sample in a study of immune evolution from preneoplasia to lung adenocarcinoma. Assay: immunoSEQ multiplex PCR; the TCRdb copy retains only in-frame clones and omits some. This sample carries about 14,000 clones, 80% to 90% of them seen once, and the ten largest clones take more than 4%. The sequencing input was FFPE minimally invasive lung adenocarcinoma tissue. Receptor source: a person between 70 and 80 years old with lung adenocarcinoma. Each CDR3 is given with its conserved first and last residue. Each record gives: D gene, CDR3 length, clone size, V gene, J gene, CDR3 protein, CDR3 DNA. The D gene is left open where the match is weak. Clone size is shown for a subset of rows, as once, few, many or a class of expanded clone.

>.|14|once|TRBV7-8|TRBJ1-1
CASSLGRAYTEAFF
TGTGCCAGCAGCCTAGGACGGGCCTACACTGAAGCTTTCTTT
>.|13|.|TRBV21-1|TRBJ2-5
CASSKGQGKTQYF
TGTGCCAGCAGCAAAGGGCAGGGAAAGACCCAGTACTTC
>.|14|.|TRBV27|TRBJ2-2
CASSLTALTGELFF
TGTGCCAGCAGTTTAACAGCCCTCACCGGGGAGCTGTTTTTT
>TRBD2|16|.|TRBV2|TRBJ2-3
CASSDGLAGVGDTQYF
TGTGCCAGCAGTGACGGGCTAGCGGGGGTGGGAGATACGCAGTATTTT
>TRBD1|17|.|TRBV19|TRBJ2-6
CASSIATGGTGANVLTF
TGTGCCAGTAGTATAGCGACAGGGGGTACTGGGGCCAACGTCCTGACTTTC
>.|12|.|TRBV11-2|TRBJ1-2
CASSFTDYGYTF
TGTGCCAGCAGCTTTACAGACTATGGCTACACCTTC
>.|14|.|TRBV6-1|TRBJ1-6
CASSSGPYNSPLHF
TGTGCCAGCAGTTCAGGGCCCTATAATTCACCCCTCCACTTT
>.|17|.|TRBV18|TRBJ1-5
CASSQEGISNSNQPQHF
TGTGCCAGCTCGCAAGAGGGGATCTCAAATAGCAATCAGCCCCAGCATTTT
>TRBD1|15|.|TRBV5-1|TRBJ2-7
CASSLEGQGVHEQYF
TGCGCCAGCAGCTTGGAGGGACAGGGAGTCCACGAGCAGTACTTC
>TRBD1|14|.|TRBV29-1|TRBJ1-1
CSVEEQGGGTEAFF
TGCAGCGTTGAAGAACAGGGGGGGGGCACTGAAGCTTTCTTT
>TRBD2|17|once|TRBV9|TRBJ2-1
CASSVARSGGAENEQFF
TGTGCCAGCAGCGTAGCTCGGAGCGGGGGGGCTGAGAATGAGCAGTTCTTC
>.|15|.|TRBV5-5|TRBJ1-5
CASSLELHSNQPQHF
TGTGCCAGCAGCTTGGAGCTACATAGCAATCAGCCCCAGCATTTT
>TRBD1|12|.|TRBV30|TRBJ1-1
CAWSGQGMMAFF
TGTGCCTGGAGTGGACAGGGGATGATGGCTTTCTTT
>.|13|.|TRBV5-6|TRBJ1-6
CASSLTLYSPLHF
TGTGCCAGCAGCTTGACGTTGTACTCACCCCTCCACTTT
>TRBD1|14|.|TRBV7-8|TRBJ1-1
CASSLVQGASEAFF
TGTGCCAGCAGCTTAGTACAGGGGGCCTCTGAAGCTTTCTTT
>.|14|few|TRBV27|TRBJ2-2
CASSYLVNTGELFF
TGTGCCAGCAGTTACCTTGTGAACACCGGGGAGCTGTTTTTT
>TRBD2|13|.|TRBV30|TRBJ2-3
CACTSGGTDTQYF
TGTGCGTGCACTAGCGGGGGGACAGATACGCAGTATTTT
>.|13|.|TRBV19|TRBJ1-4
CASSGTHNEKLFF
TGTGCCAGCTCGGGGACACATAATGAAAAACTGTTTTTT
>.|16|once|TRBV7-8|TRBJ2-7
CASSLRAVRTSYEQYF
TGTGCCAGCAGCTTACGGGCAGTACGAACGTCCTACGAGCAGTACTTC
>.|13|.|TRBV15|TRBJ2-7
CATSRDLAYEQYF
TGTGCCACCAGCAGAGATCTTGCGTACGAGCAGTACTTC
>.|14|.|TRBV6-6|TRBJ1-1
CASSYRGGNTEAFF
TGTGCCAGCAGTTACCGGGGCGGAAACACTGAAGCTTTCTTT
>.|15|.|TRBV11-2|TRBJ2-2
CASSFYLGGTGELFF
TGTGCCAGCAGCTTCTACCTTGGGGGCACCGGGGAGCTGTTTTTT
>.|14|.|TRBV9|TRBJ1-1
CASHRITQNTEAFF
TGTGCCAGTCATCGTATCACTCAGAACACTGAAGCTTTCTTT
>TRBD2|15|.|TRBV7-2|TRBJ2-5
CASSPPVAGIETQYF
TGTGCCAGCAGCCCGCCGGTAGCGGGAATAGAGACCCAGTACTTC
>.|12|.|TRBV2|TRBJ1-1
CASIQGGSEAFF
TGTGCCAGCATCCAGGGAGGGTCTGAAGCTTTCTTT
>.|15|.|TRBV18|TRBJ2-7
CASSPEQGASGEQYF
TGTGCCAGCTCACCGGAACAGGGTGCGTCGGGGGAGCAGTACTTC
>TRBD2|19|.|TRBV19|TRBJ2-3
CASSIELGLGSGRADTQYF
TGTGCCAGTAGTATAGAATTGGGCCTTGGTAGCGGGAGAGCAGATACGCAGTATTTT
>TRBD1|15|.|TRBV5-6|TRBJ1-4
CASSSIDRAAEKLFF
TGTGCCAGCAGCTCTATTGACAGGGCCGCTGAAAAACTGTTTTTT
>.|14|once|TRBV6-1|TRBJ2-7
CASSAGQATYEQYF
TGTGCCAGCAGTGCGGGGCAGGCGACCTACGAGCAGTACTTC
>.|13|.|TRBV18|TRBJ2-7
CASSPDRTYEQYF
TGTGCCAGCTCACCGGACCGAACCTACGAGCAGTACTTC
>.|15|.|TRBV7-8|TRBJ1-2
CASSFYSGESSGYTF
TGTGCCAGCAGCTTCTATTCCGGGGAGTCCTCTGGCTACACCTTC
>.|13|.|TRBV7-9|TRBJ2-3
CASSFGSTDTQYF
TGTGCCAGCAGCTTCGGTAGCACAGATACGCAGTATTTT
>TRBD1|16|.|TRBV7-2|TRBJ2-2
CASSLGTGGRGGELFF
TGTGCCAGCAGCTTAGGGACAGGGGGTCGAGGCGGGGAGCTGTTTTTT
>.|16|.|TRBV7-8|TRBJ1-2
CASSLDPNYGSHGYTF
TGTGCCAGCAGCTTAGACCCAAACTATGGGTCTCATGGCTACACCTTC
>TRBD2|15|.|TRBV7-7|TRBJ2-5
CASSPTSGGRETQYF
TGTGCTAGCAGCCCTACTAGCGGGGGGAGAGAGACCCAGTACTTC
>.|13|.|TRBV30|TRBJ1-6
CAWSEQTNSPLHF
TGTGCCTGGAGTGAACAGACTAATTCACCCCTCCACTTT
>.|12|.|TRBV30|TRBJ1-4
CAQRGTNEKLFF
TGTGCCCAAAGAGGGACGAATGAAAAACTGTTTTTT
>TRBD2|17|.|TRBV18|TRBJ2-1
CASSPRTSGGIYNEQFF
TGTGCCAGCTCACCACGGACTAGCGGGGGGATCTACAATGAGCAGTTCTTC
>.|12|.|TRBV10-3|TRBJ2-2
CAAMGNTGELFF
TGTGCCGCAATGGGGAACACCGGGGAGCTGTTTTTT
>TRBD1|14|.|TRBV6-1|TRBJ1-1
CASSEGTGDTEAFF
TGTGCCAGCAGTGAAGGGACAGGGGACACTGAAGCTTTCTTT
>.|15|.|TRBV19|TRBJ2-3
CASSLRQGGTDTQYF
TGTGCCAGTAGTCTGAGACAGGGAGGGACAGATACGCAGTATTTT
>.|14|.|TRBV19|TRBJ1-6
CASAREVGGSPLHF
TGTGCCAGTGCCAGGGAGGTGGGAGGGTCACCCCTCCACTTT
>TRBD1|14|.|TRBV27|TRBJ1-5
CASSLAQGGQPQHF
TGTGCCAGCAGTTTAGCGCAGGGGGGACAGCCCCAGCATTTT
>TRBD2|17|.|TRBV28|TRBJ2-7
CASSSPGASGRGYEQYF
TGTGCCAGCAGTTCACCTGGTGCTAGCGGGAGGGGATACGAGCAGTACTTC
>.|12|.|TRBV28|TRBJ2-7
CASGADPYEQYF
TGTGCCAGCGGGGCGGATCCATACGAGCAGTACTTC
>.|18|.|TRBV9|TRBJ2-5
CASSVVGRSGGDQETQYF
TGTGCCAGCAGCGTAGTCGGGAGGTCAGGGGGCGACCAAGAGACCCAGTACTTC
>.|13|.|TRBV28|TRBJ1-2
CASREQGEDGYTF
TGTGCCAGCAGGGAACAGGGAGAGGATGGCTACACCTTC
>.|15|.|TRBV9|TRBJ1-4
CASSPWTNPNEKLFF
TGTGCCAGCAGCCCTTGGACAAACCCTAATGAAAAACTGTTTTTT
>TRBD1|14|.|TRBV6-5|TRBJ1-6
CTSSSRTGNSPLHF
TGTACCAGCAGCTCCCGGACAGGGAATTCACCCCTCCACTTT
>.|13|.|TRBV5-1|TRBJ2-7
CASSPLVGFEQYF
TGCGCCAGCAGCCCCCTAGTGGGGTTCGAGCAGTACTTC
>.|16|.|TRBV5-6|TRBJ2-1
CASSLTSVTRSNEQFF
TGTGCCAGCAGCTTAACTTCGGTGACTAGATCCAATGAGCAGTTCTTC
>.|13|once|TRBV27|TRBJ2-3
CASSLNRADTQYF
TGTGCCAGCAGTTTAAATAGGGCAGATACGCAGTATTTT
>.|11|.|TRBV20-1|TRBJ2-3
CSATGTDTQYF
TGCAGTGCTACGGGCACAGATACGCAGTATTTT
>TRBD1|14|.|TRBV6-6|TRBJ1-2
CASSRQGSDYGYTF
TGTGCCAGCAGTCGACAGGGCTCCGACTATGGCTACACCTTC
>.|15|.|TRBV18|TRBJ1-4
CASSPEGPTVEKLFF
TGTGCCAGCTCACCAGAGGGTCCAACAGTTGAAAAACTGTTTTTT
>TRBD2|15|.|TRBV4-1|TRBJ2-7
CASSQAAGGAYEQYF
TGCGCCAGCAGCCAAGCAGCGGGGGGCGCCTACGAGCAGTACTTC
>.|15|.|TRBV19|TRBJ1-5
CASINVAGQNQPQHF
TGTGCCAGTATAAATGTAGCGGGCCAGAATCAGCCCCAGCATTTT
>.|13|.|TRBV21-1|TRBJ1-2
CASSKDRPYGYTF
TGTGCCAGCAGCAAAGACAGGCCCTATGGCTACACCTTC
>TRBD1|17|.|TRBV5-4|TRBJ1-2
CASSSLGMGQGGYGYTF
TGTGCCAGCAGCTCACTGGGGATGGGACAGGGGGGGTATGGCTACACCTTC